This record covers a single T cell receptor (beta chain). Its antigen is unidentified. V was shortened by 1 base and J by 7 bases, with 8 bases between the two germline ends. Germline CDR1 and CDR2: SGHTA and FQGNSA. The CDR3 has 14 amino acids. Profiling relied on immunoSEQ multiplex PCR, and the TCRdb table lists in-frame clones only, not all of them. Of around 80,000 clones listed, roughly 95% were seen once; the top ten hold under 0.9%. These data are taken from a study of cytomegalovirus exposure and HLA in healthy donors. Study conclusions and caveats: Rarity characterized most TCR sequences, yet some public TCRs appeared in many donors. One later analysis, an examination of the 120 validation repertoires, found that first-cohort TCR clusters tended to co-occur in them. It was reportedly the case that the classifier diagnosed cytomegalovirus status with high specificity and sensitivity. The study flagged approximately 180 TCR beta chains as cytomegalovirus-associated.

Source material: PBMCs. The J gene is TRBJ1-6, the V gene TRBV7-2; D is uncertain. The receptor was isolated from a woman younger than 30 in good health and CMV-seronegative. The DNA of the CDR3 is TGTGCCAGCAGCTTAGTAGGCAGGAATTCACCCCTCCACTTT. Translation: CASSLVGRNSPLHF.